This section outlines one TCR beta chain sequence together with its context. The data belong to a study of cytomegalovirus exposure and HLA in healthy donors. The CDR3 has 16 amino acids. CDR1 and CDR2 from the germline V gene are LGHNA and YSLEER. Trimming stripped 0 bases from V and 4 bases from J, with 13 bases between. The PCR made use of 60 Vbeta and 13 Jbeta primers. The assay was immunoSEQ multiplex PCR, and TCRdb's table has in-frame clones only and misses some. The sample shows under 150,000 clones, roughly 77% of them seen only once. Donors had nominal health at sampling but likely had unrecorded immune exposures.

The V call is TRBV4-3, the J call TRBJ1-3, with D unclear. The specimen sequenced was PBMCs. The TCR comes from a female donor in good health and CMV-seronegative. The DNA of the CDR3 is TGCGCCAGCAGCCAAGAACCTTCGGGGTCCGGAAACACCATATATTTT. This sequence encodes CASSQEPSGSGNTIYF.